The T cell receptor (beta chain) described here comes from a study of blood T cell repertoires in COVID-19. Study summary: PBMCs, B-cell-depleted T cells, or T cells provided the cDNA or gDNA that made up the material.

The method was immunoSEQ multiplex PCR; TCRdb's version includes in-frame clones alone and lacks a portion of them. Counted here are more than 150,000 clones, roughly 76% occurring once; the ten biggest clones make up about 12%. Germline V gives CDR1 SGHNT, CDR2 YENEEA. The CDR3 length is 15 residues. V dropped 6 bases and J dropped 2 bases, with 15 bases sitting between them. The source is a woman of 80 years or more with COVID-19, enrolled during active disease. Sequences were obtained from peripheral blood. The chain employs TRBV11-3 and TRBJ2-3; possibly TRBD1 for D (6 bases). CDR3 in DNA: TGTGCCAGCAGTCGAGGCAGGGGTATCACAGATACGCAGTATTTT. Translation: CASSRGRGITDTQYF.